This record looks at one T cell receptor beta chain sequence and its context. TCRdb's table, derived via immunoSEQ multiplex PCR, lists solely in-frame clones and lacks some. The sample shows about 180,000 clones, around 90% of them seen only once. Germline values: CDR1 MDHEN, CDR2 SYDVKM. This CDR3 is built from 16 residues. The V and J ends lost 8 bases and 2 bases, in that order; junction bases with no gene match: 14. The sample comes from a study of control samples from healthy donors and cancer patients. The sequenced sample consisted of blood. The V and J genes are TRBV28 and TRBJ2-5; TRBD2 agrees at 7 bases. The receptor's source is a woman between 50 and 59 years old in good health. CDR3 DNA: TGTGCCAGCCAAACCCAGGAGCGGGGAAAACAAGAGACCCAGTACTTC. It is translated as CASQTQERGKQETQYF.